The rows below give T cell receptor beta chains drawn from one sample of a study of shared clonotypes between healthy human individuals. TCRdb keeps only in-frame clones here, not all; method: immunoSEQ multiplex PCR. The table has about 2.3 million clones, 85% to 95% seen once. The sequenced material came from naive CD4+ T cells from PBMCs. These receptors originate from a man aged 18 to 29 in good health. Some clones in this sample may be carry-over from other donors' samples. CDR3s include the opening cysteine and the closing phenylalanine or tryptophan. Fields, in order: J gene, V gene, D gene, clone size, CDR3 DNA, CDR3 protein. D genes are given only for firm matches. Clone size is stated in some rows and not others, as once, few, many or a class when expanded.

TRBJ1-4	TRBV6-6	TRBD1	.	TGTGCCAGCAGAGCCGGGACAGGGAACGAAAAACTGTTTTTT	CASRAGTGNEKLFF
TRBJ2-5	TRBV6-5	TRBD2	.	TGTGCCACCCTGGCGGGGGGCGAAGACCAGTACTTC	CATLAGGEDQYF
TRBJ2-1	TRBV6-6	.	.	TGTGCCAGCAGTTATCCCGGGTCCAATGAGCAGTTCTTC	CASSYPGSNEQFF
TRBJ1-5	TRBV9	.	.	TGTGCCAGCAGCGTAGGCGGAGATTATAGCAATCAGCCCCAGCATTTT	CASSVGGDYSNQPQHF
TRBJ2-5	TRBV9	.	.	TGTGCCAGCAGCGGGCAGACCCAGTACTTC	CASSGQTQYF
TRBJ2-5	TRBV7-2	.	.	TGTGCCAGCAGCTTAAGAGGGGGGGGAGAGACCCAGTACTTC	CASSLRGGGETQYF
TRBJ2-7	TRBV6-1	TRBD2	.	TGTGCCAGCAGTGTTAGCGGGGGCCCCTACGAGCAGTACTTC	CASSVSGGPYEQYF
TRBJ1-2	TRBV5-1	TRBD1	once	TGCGCCAGCGGATCGGGACAGACTGATGTCTATGGCTACACCTTC	CASGSGQTDVYGYTF
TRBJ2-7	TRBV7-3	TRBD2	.	TGTGCCAGCAGCTTAAGCGGCGGGAGAAACGAGCAGTACTTC	CASSLSGGRNEQYF
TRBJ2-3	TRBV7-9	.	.	TGTGCCAGCAGCCGCCGGGGCGGGACGGTAACAGATACGCAGTATTTT	CASSRRGGTVTDTQYF
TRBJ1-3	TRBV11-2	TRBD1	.	TGTGCCAGCAGCTTGCAGGGGGCGAAGGGAAACACCATATATTTT	CASSLQGAKGNTIYF
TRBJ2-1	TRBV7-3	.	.	TGTGCCAGCAGCAGACAGGTAGGGAATGAGCAGTTCTTC	CASSRQVGNEQFF
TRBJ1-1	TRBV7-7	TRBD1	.	TGTGCCAGCAGCCCATACGGACAGGGAGGGACTGAAGCTTTCTTT	CASSPYGQGGTEAFF
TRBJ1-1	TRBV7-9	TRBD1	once	TGTGCCAGCAGCCCTAGACAGGGCCTGAACACTGAAGCTTTCTTT	CASSPRQGLNTEAFF
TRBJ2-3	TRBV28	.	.	TGTGCCAGCACTAGCACAGATACGCAGTATTTT	CASTSTDTQYF
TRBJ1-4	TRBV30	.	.	TGTGCCTGGAGTGACTCGACCCCACAGGATCCTAATGAAAAACTGTTTTTT	CAWSDSTPQDPNEKLFF
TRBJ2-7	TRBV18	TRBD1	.	TGTGCCAGCTCACAGGACAGGGTTGATCAGCAGTACTTC	CASSQDRVDQQYF
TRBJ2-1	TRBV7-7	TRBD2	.	TGTGCCAGCAGCTCCGGACTAGCGGGAAGCAATGAGCAGTTCTTC	CASSSGLAGSNEQFF
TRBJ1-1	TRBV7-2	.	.	TGTGCCAGCAGCTTACAACTGAACACTGAAGCTTTCTTT	CASSLQLNTEAFF
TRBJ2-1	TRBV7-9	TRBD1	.	TGTGCCAGCAGCCCCCTTGGGCAGGGGGCAGGGAATGAGCAGTTCTTC	CASSPLGQGAGNEQFF
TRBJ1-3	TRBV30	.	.	TGTGCCTGGAGTGTAAGGGAGGGGAGTTATGGGAACACCATATATTTT	CAWSVREGSYGNTIYF
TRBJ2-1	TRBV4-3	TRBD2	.	TGCGCCAGCAGCCGTCTGGTAGCGGGGGGAAGCTCCTACAATGAGCAGTTCTTC	CASSRLVAGGSSYNEQFF
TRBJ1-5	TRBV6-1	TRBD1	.	TGTGCCAGCTCGGACAGGGTATATCAGCCCCAGCATTTT	CASSDRVYQPQHF
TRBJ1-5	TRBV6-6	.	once	TGTGCCAGCAGAAGGGAGCAGGGATCATTTCAGCCCCAGCATTTT	CASRREQGSFQPQHF
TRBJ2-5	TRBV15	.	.	TGTGCCACCAGCAGAGATAGCTCGCGGGGTGGGGAGACCCAGTACTTC	CATSRDSSRGGETQYF
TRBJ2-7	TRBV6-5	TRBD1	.	TGTGCCAGCAGTCCTGGGGACAGAAACTACGAGCAGTACTTC	CASSPGDRNYEQYF
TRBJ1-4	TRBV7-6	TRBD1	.	TGTGCCAGCAGCCTAGCAGGGGGAGATGGGGAAAAACTGTTTTTT	CASSLAGGDGEKLFF
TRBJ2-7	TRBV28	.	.	TGTGCCAGCAGCCCATGGGGGGTCACCTACGAGCAGTACTTC	CASSPWGVTYEQYF
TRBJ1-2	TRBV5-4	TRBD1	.	TGTGCCAGCAGCTACCCCGACAGGGGCTATGGCTACACCTTC	CASSYPDRGYGYTF
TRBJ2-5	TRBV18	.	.	TGTGCCAGCTCACCAAGGGGGGCCAGGGAGGAGACCCAGTACTTC	CASSPRGAREETQYF
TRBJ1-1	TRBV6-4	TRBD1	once	TGTGCCAGCAGTGAAAGACAGGGAACGAACACTGAAGCTTTCTTT	CASSERQGTNTEAFF
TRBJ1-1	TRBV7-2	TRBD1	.	TGTGCCAGCAGTCGACAGGGGACTGAAGCTTTCTTT	CASSRQGTEAFF
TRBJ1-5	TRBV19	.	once	TGTGCCAGTAGTATACCCCCTGGGAGCAATCAGCCCCAGCATTTT	CASSIPPGSNQPQHF
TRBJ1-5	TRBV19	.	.	TGTGCCAGTAGAAAATCCGTGGTCGGGAATCAGCCCCAGCATTTT	CASRKSVVGNQPQHF
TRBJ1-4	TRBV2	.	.	TGTGCCAGCAGGACAGACGAAACAACTCTGTTTTTT	CASRTDETTLFF
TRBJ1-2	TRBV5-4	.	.	TGTGCCAGCAGCTCTGGGGGGGGACATACTAACTATGGCTACACCTTC	CASSSGGGHTNYGYTF
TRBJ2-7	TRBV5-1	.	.	TGCGCCAGCAGCGACGGTGGATCCGGAACGCCGGCCGAGCAGTACTTC	CASSDGGSGTPAEQYF
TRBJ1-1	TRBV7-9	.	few	TGTGCCAGCAGCTATCAGGACAGCTTCAGGGTCTTCACTGAAGCTTTCTTT	CASSYQDSFRVFTEAFF
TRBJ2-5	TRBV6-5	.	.	TGTGCCAGCAGCCGGGTCACGGGGGAAGAGACCCAGTACTTC	CASSRVTGEETQYF
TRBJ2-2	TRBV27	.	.	TGTGCCAGCAGTTTAGAGGGCGGATCGAACACCGGGGAGCTGTTTTTT	CASSLEGGSNTGELFF
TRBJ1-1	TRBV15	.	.	TGTGCCACCAGGAGGGAAACTGAAGCTTTCTTT	CATRRETEAFF
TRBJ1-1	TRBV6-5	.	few	TGTGCCAGCAGTCGGGTGGGTGACACTGAAGCTTTCTTT	CASSRVGDTEAFF
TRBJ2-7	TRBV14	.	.	TGTGCCAGCAGCCTAACTTCCTACGAGCAGTACTTC	CASSLTSYEQYF
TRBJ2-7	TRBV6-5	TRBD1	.	TGTGCCAGCAGTGCACAGGGGGCGGGCGAGCAGTACTTC	CASSAQGAGEQYF
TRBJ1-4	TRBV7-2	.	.	TGTGCCAGCAGCTTGGGGGGGCAGGGTGAAAAACTGTTTTTT	CASSLGGQGEKLFF
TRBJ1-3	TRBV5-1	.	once	TGCGCCAGCAGCCCATCCCCTCTGGACAGTGGGAACACCATATATTTT	CASSPSPLDSGNTIYF
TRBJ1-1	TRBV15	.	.	TGTGCCACCAGCAACCGACCGACCCTAATCACTGAAGCTTTCTTT	CATSNRPTLITEAFF